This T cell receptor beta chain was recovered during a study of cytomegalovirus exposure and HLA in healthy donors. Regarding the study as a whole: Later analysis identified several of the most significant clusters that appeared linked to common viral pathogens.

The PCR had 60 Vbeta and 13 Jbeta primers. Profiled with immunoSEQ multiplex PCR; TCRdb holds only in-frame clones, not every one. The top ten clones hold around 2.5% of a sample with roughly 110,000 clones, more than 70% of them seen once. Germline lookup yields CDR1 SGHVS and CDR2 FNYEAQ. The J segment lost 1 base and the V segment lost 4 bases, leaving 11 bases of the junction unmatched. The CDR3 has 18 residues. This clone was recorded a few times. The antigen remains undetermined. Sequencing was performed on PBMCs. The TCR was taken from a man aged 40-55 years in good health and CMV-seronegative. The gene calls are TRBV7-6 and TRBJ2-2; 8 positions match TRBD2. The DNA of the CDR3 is TGTGCCAGCAGCTCGGTTAGGGCGGGGGGCAGGAACACCGGGGAGCTGTTTTTT. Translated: CASSSVRAGGRNTGELFF.